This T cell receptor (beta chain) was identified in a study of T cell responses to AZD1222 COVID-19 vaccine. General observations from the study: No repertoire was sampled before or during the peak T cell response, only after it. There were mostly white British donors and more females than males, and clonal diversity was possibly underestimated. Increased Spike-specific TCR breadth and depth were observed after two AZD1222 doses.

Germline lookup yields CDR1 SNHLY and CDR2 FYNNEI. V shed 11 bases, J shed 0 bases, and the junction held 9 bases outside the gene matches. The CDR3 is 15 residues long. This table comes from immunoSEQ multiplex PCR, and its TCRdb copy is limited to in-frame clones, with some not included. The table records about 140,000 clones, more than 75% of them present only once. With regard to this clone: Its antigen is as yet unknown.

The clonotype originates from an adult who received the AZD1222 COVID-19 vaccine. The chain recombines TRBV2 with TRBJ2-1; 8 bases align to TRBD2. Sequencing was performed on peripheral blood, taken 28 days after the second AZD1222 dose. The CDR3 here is CAARRGGSSYNEQFF. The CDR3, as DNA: TGTGCCGCCCGACGGGGGGGGAGCTCCTACAATGAGCAGTTCTTC.